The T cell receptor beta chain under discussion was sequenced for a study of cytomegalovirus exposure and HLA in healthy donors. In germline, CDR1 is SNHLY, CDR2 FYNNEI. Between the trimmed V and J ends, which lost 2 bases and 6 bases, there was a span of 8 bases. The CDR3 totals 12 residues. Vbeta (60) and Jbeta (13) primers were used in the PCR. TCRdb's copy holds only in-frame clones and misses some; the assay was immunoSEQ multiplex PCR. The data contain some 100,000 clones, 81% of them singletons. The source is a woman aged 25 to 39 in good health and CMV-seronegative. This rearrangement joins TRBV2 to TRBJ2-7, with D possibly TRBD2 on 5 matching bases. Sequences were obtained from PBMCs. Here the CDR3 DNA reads TGTGCCAGCAGTGAATGGAGGTCCGAGCAGTACTTC. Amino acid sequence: CASSEWRSEQYF.